These 14 T cell receptor beta chains were sequenced from one sample in a study of T cell responses to AZD1222 COVID-19 vaccine. Sequencing used immunoSEQ multiplex PCR; TCRdb keeps in-frame clones, though not all of them. The data contain 100,000 to 150,000 clones, just over 90% of them singletons. The sequences come from peripheral blood, collected on day 0 of AZD1222 vaccination. The receptors originated from an adult in good health.

This rearrangement joins TRBV19 to TRBJ1-5; weak D call: TRBD1 (6 bases). The V and J ends lost 0 bases and 0 bases respectively, with 12 bases between them. The CDR3 has 17 residues. Germline CDR1 is LNHDA and CDR2 is SQIVND (reference sequence). CDR3 protein: CASSIEGGPYSNQPQHF. The CDR3 DNA reads as TGTGCCAGTAGTATAGAGGGGGGGCCTTATAGCAATCAGCCCCAGCATTTT.

The chain employs TRBV3-1 (or the pseudogene TRBV3-2) and TRBJ2-5, with unresolved D. The CDR3 runs to 14 residues. V lost 0 bases, J lost 0 bases, and 5 bases lay in between. Germline V lookup: CDR1 LGHDT, CDR2 YNNKEL (reference sequence). CDR3 nucleotides: TGTGCCAGCAGCCAAGACCCTAACCAAGAGACCCAGTACTTC. It yields the protein CASSQDPNQETQYF.

The CDR3 coding sequence is TGTGCCAGCTTTGGGCTTAGCACAGATACGCAGTATTTT. Residues: CASFGLSTDTQYF. The chain couples TRBV28 to TRBJ2-3; no definite D call. The CDR3 covers 13 residues. Germline CDR1 is MDHEN and CDR2 is SYDVKM. Trimming pared 8 bases from V and 0 bases from J, leaving 9 bases between.

This clone appeared a single time. The chain uses TRBV5-1 and TRBJ2-7, with D possibly called TRBD1 or TRBD2 (5 bases each). Germline lookup yields CDR1 SGHRS and CDR2 YFSETQ. Trimming took off 4 bases at V and 3 bases at J, with 14 bases between the two ends. The CDR3 length is 14 residues. The CDR3 DNA reads as TGCGCCAGCAGCCAAGGGACGGGAAACTACGAGCAGTACTTC. It is translated as CASSQGTGNYEQYF.

The chain has TRBV10-3 and TRBJ2-2; D is ambiguous. Germline V CDR1 and CDR2: ENHRY, SYGVKD. This CDR3 is built from 13 residues. The V end lost 11 bases, the J end lost 1 base, and 11 bases lay between the germline ends. The CDR3 nucleotides read TGTGCCTCTGGACGGCGGAACACCGGGGAGCTGTTTTTT. It yields the protein CASGRRNTGELFF.

The chain has TRBV5-8 and TRBJ1-1; the D gene is possibly TRBD1 (6 bases). CDR1 and CDR2 (germline): SGHTS, YDEGEE. V was shortened by 1 base and J by 1 base, with 20 bases between the two germline ends. The CDR3 is made up of 18 amino acids. The CDR3 spells CASSLSRGGILWNTEAFF. The CDR3 DNA is TGTGCCAGCAGCTTGAGCAGGGGTGGTATCCTATGGAACACTGAAGCTTTCTTT.

V is TRBV12-3 or TRBV12-4 and J is TRBJ1-1, with TRBD1 matching over 8 bases. This CDR3 is 12 amino acids long. The trim removed 7 bases at V and 6 bases at J, leaving 4 bases unmatched. CDR3 nucleotides: TGTGCCAGCAAGGACAGGGAGGCTGAAGCTTTCTTT. The encoded protein is CASKDREAEAFF.

The CDR3 loop is CASSETTGQILTPGNTIYF. The CDR3, as DNA: TGTGCCAGCAGCGAAACAACGGGACAGATACTAACCCCTGGAAACACCATATATTTT. The chain uses TRBV7-2 and TRBJ1-3, with 7 bases identical to TRBD1. Germline CDR1 SGHTA, CDR2 FQGNSA. The CDR3 loop spans 19 amino acids. Trimming cost V 5 bases and J 2 bases; bases outside gene matches: 18.

The chain couples TRBV3-1 (or the pseudogene TRBV3-2) to TRBJ2-7; D may be TRBD1 or TRBD2 (5 bases each). The V gene lost 10 bases and the J gene lost 4 bases, with 23 bases spanning the gap. The CDR3 has 15 residues. Germline V gene lookup returns CDR1 LGHDT and CDR2 YNNKEL (reference sequence). CDR3 sequence: CATPSWSTGAYEQYF. The CDR3 region has the DNA TGTGCCACCCCCTCTTGGTCAACCGGGGCTTACGAGCAGTACTTC.

This chain connects TRBV4-2 to TRBJ2-2; D possibly corresponds to TRBD1 (6 bases). The V gene lost 0 bases and the J gene lost 6 bases, with 14 bases spanning the gap. The CDR3 has 16 amino acids. Germline V lookup: CDR1 LGHNA, CDR2 YNFKEQ. Here the CDR3 DNA reads TGTGCCAGCAGCCAAGAAGGGGGAGCGAGGGCCGGGGAGCTGTTTTTT. It yields the protein CASSQEGGARAGELFF.

The DNA for the CDR3 is TGCGCCAGCAGTGAGGTCCCTAGCGGAGTTAATGAGCAGTTCTTC. It translates to CASSEVPSGVNEQFF. V and J are TRBV10-1 and TRBJ2-1; 7 bases are a match to TRBD2. Germline V lookup: CDR1 WNHNN, CDR2 SYGVQD (reference sequence). The CDR3 totals 15 residues. The V and J ends lost 2 bases and 7 bases, in that order; junction bases with no gene match: 8.

This chain links TRBV10-1 with TRBJ2-5; TRBD2 might be the D (5 bases). The CDR3 totals 15 residues. V was pared by 2 bases and J by 1 base, with 11 bases between. Per germline, CDR1 WNHNN and CDR2 SYGVQD (reference sequence). The CDR3 bases are TGCGCCAGCAGTGAGGCTGAGGGCCTCCAAGAGACCCAGTACTTC. As protein: CASSEAEGLQETQYF.

The chain combines TRBV7-9 with TRBJ2-7, with D hard to call. Looked up from germline, CDR1 is SEHNR and CDR2 is FQNEAQ (reference sequence). V gave up 5 bases and J gave up 4 bases, with 27 bases separating them. CDR3 length equals 18 residues. CDR3 DNA sequence: TGTGCCAGCAGCCCCCCCCGGGTCCATACGAGAGGCAGATACGAGCAGTACTTC. This translates into CASSPPRVHTRGRYEQYF.

This chain uses TRBV5-6 with TRBJ1-2; maybe TRBD1 (6 bases). This CDR3 is 14 amino acids long. The ends were cut back, 6 bases at V and 3 bases at J, with 15 bases in the middle. The germline V gene has CDR1 SGHDT and CDR2 YYEEEE. Here the CDR3 DNA reads TGTGCCAGCACCCTAGGGGGGAACCACTATGGCTACACCTTC. Translation: CASTLGGNHYGYTF. The entire variable domain, with the rest obtained from reference TRBV5-6 and TRBJ1-2, is as follows: DAGVTQSPTHLIKTRGQQVTLRCSPKSGHDTVSWYQQALGQGPQFIFQYYEEEERQRGNFPDRFSGHQFPNYSSELNVNALLLGDSALYLCASTLGGNHYGYTFGSGTRLTVV.